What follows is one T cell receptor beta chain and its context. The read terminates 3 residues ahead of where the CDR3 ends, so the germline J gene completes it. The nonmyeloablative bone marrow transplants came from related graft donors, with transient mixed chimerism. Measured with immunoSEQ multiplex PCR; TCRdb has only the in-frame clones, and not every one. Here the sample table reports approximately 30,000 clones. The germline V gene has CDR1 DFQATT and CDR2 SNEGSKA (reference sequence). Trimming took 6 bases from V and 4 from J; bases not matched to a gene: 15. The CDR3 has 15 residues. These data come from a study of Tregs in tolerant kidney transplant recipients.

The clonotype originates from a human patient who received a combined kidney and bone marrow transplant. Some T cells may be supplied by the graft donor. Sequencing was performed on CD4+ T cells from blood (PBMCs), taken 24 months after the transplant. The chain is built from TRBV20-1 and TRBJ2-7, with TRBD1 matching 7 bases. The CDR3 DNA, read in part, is TGCAGTGCCCGCGGCAGGGCAGGGGGTTTTTACGAG. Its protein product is CSARGRAGGFYE. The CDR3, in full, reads CSARGRAGGFYEQYF.